The 26 T cell receptor beta chains given below trace back to one sample, sequenced in a study of identical twins. TCRdb redid the calling of the 5' RACE reads with MiXCR, one entry per CDR3 protein. This sample has 500,000 to 550,000 distinct CDR3 sequences, with around 20% found just once. The data were also submitted as part of a second study, on T cells expressing NK-cell markers.

The specimen sequenced was CD4+ T cells sorted from blood. The receptors were gathered from a woman between 18 and 29 years old in good health.

The chain is built from TRBV7-9 and TRBJ2-5; D may be TRBD1 (6 bases). Trimming removed 10 bases at V and 4 bases at J, with 19 bases between. There are 14 residues in the CDR3. Germline V lookup: CDR1 SEHNR, CDR2 FQNEAQ (reference sequence). CDR3 amino acids: CATSFMGARETQYF. The CDR3 DNA reads as TGTGCCACCTCCTTTATGGGGGCGAGAGAGACCCAGTACTTC.

This clonotype was counted only a few times. This rearrangement joins TRBV20-1 to TRBJ2-5; weak D call: TRBD2 (6 bases). The CDR3 totals 14 residues. Trimming stripped 3 bases from V and 1 base from J, with 12 bases between. The germline CDR1 and CDR2 sequences are DFQATT and SNEGSKA (reference sequence). The CDR3 spells CSASGWDFQETQYF. CDR3 DNA sequence: TGCAGTGCTAGCGGCTGGGACTTCCAAGAGACCCAGTACTTC.

J is TRBJ2-2 and V is TRBV4-3; TRBD1 agrees at 9 bases. The V gene's germline CDR1 is LGHNA and CDR2 YSLEER. V shed 3 bases, J shed 0 bases, and the junction held 5 bases outside the gene matches. The CDR3 has 17 residues. The CDR3 here is CASSQGRQGANTGELFF. For the CDR3, the DNA is TGCGCCAGCAGCCAGGGCAGACAGGGGGCGAACACCGGGGAGCTGTTTTTT.

CDR3 protein: CASSSRQGRNGYTF. CDR3 nucleotides: TGTGCCAGCAGCTCCCGACAGGGGCGGAATGGCTACACCTTC. The chain has TRBV7-2 and TRBJ1-2; TRBD1 matches 8 bases. Germline CDR1 reads SGHTA; CDR2 reads FQGNSA. V shed 4 bases, J shed 6 bases, and the junction held 7 bases outside the gene matches. The length of the CDR3 is 14 residues.

V usage is TRBV6-2 or TRBV6-3 and J usage is TRBJ2-5; 8 bases are a match to TRBD2. Germline V gives CDR1 MNHEY, CDR2 SVGEGT. After removal of 1 base from V and 5 bases from J, the junction contained 9 bases not matched to a gene. The CDR3 spans 16 residues. CDR3 DNA sequence: TGTGCCAGCAGTTACTGGCGGGAGGCCCCCACGGAGACCCAGTACTTC. It translates to CASSYWREAPTETQYF.

This clonotype was observed a handful of times. The chain carries TRBV12-3 or TRBV12-4 and TRBJ1-2, with 8 positions matching TRBD1. The CDR3 consists of 15 residues. J gave up 2 bases and V 4 bases, and 6 bases lay outside the gene matches. CDR3 in DNA: TGTGCCAGCAGTTCCCGACAGGGGCCCAACTATGGCTACACCTTC. This codes for CASSSRQGPNYGYTF.

The V gene is TRBV25-1, the J gene TRBJ1-2, with D possibly matching TRBD1 (6 bases). From germline, CDR1 is MGHDK and CDR2 SYGVNS. The V gene lost 4 bases and the J gene lost 10 bases, with 16 bases spanning the gap. The CDR3 covers 13 residues. For the CDR3, the DNA is TGTGCCAGCAGTGGACCCCCGGACAGTTACTACACCTTC. Encoded protein: CASSGPPDSYYTF.

In its sample, this clonotype was seen a few times. This chain connects TRBV10-3 to TRBJ2-7; D is possibly TRBD1 (7 bases). CDR3 size: 12 residues. Germline loops: CDR1 ENHRY, CDR2 SYGVKD. Trimming shortened V by 10 bases and J by 4 bases, and 14 bases separated the two germline ends. CDR3 DNA: TGTGCCAGCGGGACAGACCCTTACGAGCAGTACTTC. It translates to CASGTDPYEQYF.

In its sample, this clonotype was seen a few times. This chain's CDR3 is CSASAVLGETQYF. Written as DNA, the CDR3 is TGCAGTGCTAGCGCAGTGCTGGGGGAGACCCAGTACTTC. This rearrangement joins TRBV20-1 to TRBJ2-5; D remains ambiguous. CDR3 length: 13 residues. The germline V gene has CDR1 DFQATT and CDR2 SNEGSKA (reference sequence). Trimming took 3 bases from V and 5 from J, leaving 13 bases between them.

The rearrangement links TRBV7-2 to TRBJ1-2; D remains unclear. The V and J ends lost 2 bases and 7 bases respectively, with 8 bases between them. From germline, CDR1 is SGHTA and CDR2 FQGNSA. CDR3 size: 12 residues. CDR3 bases: TGTGCCAGCAGCTTAAGTCCGGGTGGCTACACCTTC. Amino acids: CASSLSPGGYTF.

The gene calls are TRBV29-1 and TRBJ1-2; D may be TRBD1 (5 bases). V lost 4 bases and J 3 bases, leaving 9 bases between the germline ends. CDR1 is SQVTM and CDR2 is ANQGSEA in the germline V gene. The CDR3 extends over 12 amino acids. The CDR3 reads CSVVKTDYGYTF. The CDR3 DNA is TGCAGCGTTGTCAAGACAGACTATGGCTACACCTTC.

This clonotype was seen a few times. The chain carries TRBV12-3 or TRBV12-4 and TRBJ1-3, with D uncertain. V dropped 5 bases and J dropped 3 bases, with 14 bases sitting between them. The CDR3 has 15 amino acids. DNA of the CDR3: TGTGCCAGCAGTACCATGGTCCTTTTTGGAAACACCATATATTTT. This sequence encodes CASSTMVLFGNTIYF.

This chain links TRBV25-1 with TRBJ2-4, with TRBD1 matching over 9 bases. CDR1 and CDR2 (germline): MGHDK, SYGVNS. Trimming took 3 bases from V and 3 from J; bases not matched to a gene: 3. This CDR3 spans 15 amino acids. DNA for the CDR3: TGTGCCAGCAGTGACACAGGGGGCGTCAAAAACATTCAGTACTTC. Translation: CASSDTGGVKNIQYF.

The CDR3 nucleotides are TGTGCCACAACCCAGGGGACTGAGCAGTTCTTC. This sequence encodes CATTQGTEQFF. The gene calls are TRBV10-3 and TRBJ2-1, with D tentatively TRBD1 (6 bases). Deletions cut 10 bases from V and 9 bases from J, with 13 bases between. The CDR3 has 11 amino acids. Germline loops: CDR1 ENHRY, CDR2 SYGVKD.

This clonotype was picked up one time. The V gene is TRBV4-1, the J gene TRBJ2-1; TRBD2 matches at 10 bases. V shed 4 bases, J shed 8 bases, and the junction held 8 bases outside the gene matches. The CDR3 totals 15 residues. In germline, CDR1 is MGHRA, CDR2 YSYEKL. The CDR3 DNA is TGCGCCAGCAGCCCCAGCGGGGGGGCTGACGATGAGCAGTTCTTC. Translated: CASSPSGGADDEQFF.

This clonotype appeared a few times. The J gene is TRBJ2-7, the V gene TRBV20-1; 9 bases fit TRBD1. Germline CDR1 DFQATT, CDR2 SNEGSKA (reference sequence). With 5 bases clipped from V and 5 bases from J, the junction kept 13 bases outside the gene matches. The CDR3 spans 15 residues. This chain's CDR3 is CSAGSPGQGINEQYF. The CDR3 coding sequence is TGCAGTGCTGGCAGTCCGGGACAGGGAATAAACGAGCAGTACTTC.

V is TRBV20-1 and J is TRBJ2-7; 10 bases fit TRBD2. V trimming: 1 base; J trimming: 3 bases; junction bases outside the gene matches: 3. CDR1 and CDR2 (germline): DFQATT, SNEGSKA (reference sequence). The CDR3 length is 14 residues. CDR3 protein: CSARALAGSYEQYF. The DNA for the CDR3 is TGCAGTGCTAGAGCACTAGCGGGGAGCTACGAGCAGTACTTC.

CDR3 in DNA: TGTGCCAGCAACCCTGACAGGACCTACTACGAGCAGTACTTC. Protein sequence: CASNPDRTYYEQYF. J is TRBJ2-7 and V is TRBV2, with a tentative D call TRBD1 (6 bases). This CDR3 contains 14 residues. Germline-derived CDR1 and CDR2 are SNHLY and FYNNEI. V was pared by 7 bases and J by 3 bases, with 16 bases between.

The CDR3 loop is CSARDPGQGDTGELFF. The CDR3 bases are TGCAGTGCTAGAGATCCGGGACAGGGGGACACCGGGGAGCTGTTTTTT. The chain links TRBV20-1 to TRBJ2-2; 11 bases align to TRBD1. The CDR3 contains 16 residues. Germline V gene sequence: CDR1 DFQATT, CDR2 SNEGSKA (reference sequence). V dropped 0 bases and J dropped 3; count of bases not matched to a gene: 3.

This clonotype was observed a handful of times. V gene TRBV7-2 combines with J gene TRBJ2-5; 7 bases fit TRBD2. The CDR3 has 14 amino acids. After removal of 6 bases from V and 4 bases from J, the junction contained 8 bases not matched to a gene. Germline lookup yields CDR1 SGHTA and CDR2 FQGNSA. As DNA, the CDR3 is TGTGCCAGCAGATGGGACTACTCCAGAGAGACCCAGTACTTC. Translating gives CASRWDYSRETQYF. The variable domain in full, with the rest retrieved from reference TRBV7-2 and TRBJ2-5, is GAGVSQSPSNKVTEKGKDVELRCDPISGHTALYWYRQSLGQGLEFLIYFQGNSAPDKSGLPSDRFSAERTGGSVSTLTIQRTQQEDSAVYLCASRWDYSRETQYFGPGTRLLVL.

This clonotype was seen more than once but under ten times. CDR3 protein: CSARSRQGNEKLFF. The CDR3, as DNA: TGCAGTGCTAGGAGTAGGCAGGGTAATGAAAAACTGTTTTTT. The V and J genes are TRBV20-1 and TRBJ1-4; tentatively, D is TRBD1 (5 bases). Trimming removed 3 bases from V and 4 bases from J, with 12 bases in between. Germline V gene data show CDR1 as DFQATT and CDR2 as SNEGSKA (reference sequence). CDR3 length: 14 residues.

The chain carries TRBV18 and TRBJ1-1; D is unclear. This CDR3 contains 15 residues. Germline V gene sequence: CDR1 KGHSH, CDR2 LQKENI. The V gene lost 0 bases and the J gene lost 2 bases, with 10 bases spanning the gap. CDR3 residues: CASSPPGTPNTEAFF. CDR3 in DNA: TGTGCCAGCTCACCACCGGGAACCCCAAACACTGAAGCTTTCTTT.

The rearrangement links TRBV10-3 to TRBJ2-3; D could derive from TRBD1 or TRBD2 (5 bases each). The CDR3 contains 15 residues. V lost 4 bases, J lost 2 bases, and 13 bases lay in between. Per germline, CDR1 ENHRY and CDR2 SYGVKD. Here the CDR3 DNA reads TGTGCCATCAGTGGGGACGGGACGGTCACAGATACGCAGTATTTT. Amino acids: CAISGDGTVTDTQYF.

This clonotype was found many times. The chain carries TRBV20-1 and TRBJ1-5; D possibly corresponds to TRBD1 (6 bases). The CDR3 has 14 residues. Per germline, CDR1 DFQATT and CDR2 SNEGSKA (reference sequence). The V and J ends lost 7 bases and 2 bases respectively, with 15 bases between them. CDR3 sequence reads: CSVKQGSRNQPQHF. The CDR3 DNA is TGCAGTGTTAAACAGGGTTCGCGCAATCAGCCCCAGCATTTT.

The CDR3 DNA sequence: TGTGCCAGCAGCTTAAGGGGGTTCAGGAATTCACCCCTCCACTTT. It encodes CASSLRGFRNSPLHF. V and J are TRBV11-2 and TRBJ1-6; the D gene is possibly TRBD1 (6 bases). V was cut by 2 bases and J by 7 bases, with 12 bases left in between. CDR1 and CDR2 from the germline V gene are SGHAT and FQNNGV. The CDR3 totals 15 residues.

The chain joins TRBV9 to TRBJ2-5, with D uncertain. The V end lost 0 bases, the J end lost 4 bases, and 7 bases lay between the germline ends. The CDR3 totals 13 residues. Germline V gene sequence: CDR1 SGDLS, CDR2 YYNGEE. For the CDR3, the DNA is TGTGCCAGCAGCGTAGTATCAGGAGAGACCCAGTACTTC. Protein sequence: CASSVVSGETQYF.